The rows below give T cell receptor beta chains drawn from one sample of a study of T cell changes during pregnancy in multiple sclerosis. The data were produced by immunoSEQ multiplex PCR, yet TCRdb's version contains in-frame clones alone and is incomplete. The table lists tens of thousands of clones, approximately 91% of them singletons. The sample consisted of CD4+ T cells from peripheral blood mononuclear cells, taken after pregnancy. The origin of the receptors is a female donor in good health, enrolled as a control in a pregnancy study. CDR3s include the opening cysteine and the closing phenylalanine or tryptophan. D genes are given only for firm matches. Clone size is not always given. Where it is, it says once, few, many or a class for expanded clones.

size	V	D	J	CDR3	DNA
NA	TRBV9	TRBD1	TRBJ1-1	CASSQDGQGFTEAFF	TGTGCCAGCAGCCAGGATGGACAGGGATTCACTGAAGCTTTCTTT
NA	TRBV7-8	TRBD1	TRBJ1-2	CASSLAETGGGYTF	TGTGCCAGCAGCTTAGCCGAGACAGGGGGCGGCTACACCTTC
NA	TRBV13	NA	TRBJ2-6	CASSLYGGLLSGANVLTF	TGTGCCAGCAGCTTGTACGGGGGTCTCCTCTCTGGGGCCAACGTCCTGACTTTC
NA	TRBV7-3	NA	TRBJ2-3	CASSSQGRADTQYF	TGTGCCAGCAGCTCACAGGGACGGGCAGATACGCAGTATTTT
once	TRBV5-1	TRBD1	TRBJ2-1	CASQYGQGREQFF	TGCGCCAGCCAATATGGACAGGGTCGGGAGCAGTTCTTC
NA	TRBV6-5	NA	TRBJ1-2	CASSYREAVNYGYTF	TGTGCCAGCAGTTACAGGGAGGCAGTTAACTATGGCTACACCTTC
NA	TRBV5-6	NA	TRBJ2-3	CASSSGITDTQYF	TGTGCCAGCAGCTCAGGGATCACAGATACGCAGTATTTT
NA	TRBV6-6	TRBD1	TRBJ1-4	CASEPGQGRGKLFF	TGTGCCAGCGAGCCGGGACAGGGTCGGGGAAAACTGTTTTTT
NA	TRBV5-4	TRBD2	TRBJ2-3	CASSRSLAGANTDTQYF	TGTGCCAGCAGCCGGTCGCTAGCGGGGGCAAACACAGATACGCAGTATTTT
NA	TRBV7-8	TRBD2	TRBJ2-3	CASSYLPLAGGITDTQYF	TGTGCCAGCAGCTACTTACCTTTGGCGGGGGGAATCACAGATACGCAGTATTTT
NA	TRBV19	TRBD2	TRBJ2-7	CASRRALAGSYEQYF	TGTGCCAGCCGGAGGGCCTTAGCGGGAAGTTACGAGCAGTACTTC
NA	TRBV19	NA	TRBJ1-5	CASSTWTGNQPQHF	TGTGCCAGTAGTACGTGGACAGGCAATCAGCCCCAGCATTTT
NA	TRBV28	NA	TRBJ1-2	CASSPTTGFGYYGYTF	TGTGCCAGCAGTCCCACAACAGGGTTCGGTTACTATGGCTACACCTTC
NA	TRBV15	NA	TRBJ2-6	CATSRDQRQSYSGANVLTF	TGTGCCACCAGCAGAGATCAGCGACAGAGCTACTCTGGGGCCAACGTCCTGACTTTC
NA	TRBV6-5	NA	TRBJ2-4	CASSSLGPPAKNIQYF	TGTGCCAGCAGTTCTCTGGGCCCTCCCGCCAAAAACATTCAGTACTTC
NA	TRBV14	NA	TRBJ2-1	CASSLVDPRDEQFF	TGTGCCAGCAGCCTAGTAGACCCCAGGGATGAGCAGTTCTTC
once	TRBV5-1	NA	TRBJ2-5	CASTQAGQQETQYF	TGCGCCAGCACCCAGGCCGGACAGCAAGAGACCCAGTACTTC